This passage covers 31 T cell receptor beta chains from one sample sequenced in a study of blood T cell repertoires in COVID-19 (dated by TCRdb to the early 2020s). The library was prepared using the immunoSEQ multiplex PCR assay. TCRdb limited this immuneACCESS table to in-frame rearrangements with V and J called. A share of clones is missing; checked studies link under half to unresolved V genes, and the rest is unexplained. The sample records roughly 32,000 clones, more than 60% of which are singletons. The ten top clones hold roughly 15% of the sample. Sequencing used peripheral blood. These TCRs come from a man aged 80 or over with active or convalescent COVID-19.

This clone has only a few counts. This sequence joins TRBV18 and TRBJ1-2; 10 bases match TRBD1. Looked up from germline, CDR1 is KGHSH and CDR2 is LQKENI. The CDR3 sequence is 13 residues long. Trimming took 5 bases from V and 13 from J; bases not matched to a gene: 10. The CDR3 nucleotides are TGTGCCAGCTCAGCCTCCGGGACAGGGGCTATCACCTTC. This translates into CASSASGTGAITF.

The CDR3 sequence is CSVTRQGLVDTQYF. Written as DNA, the CDR3 is TGCAGCGTGACCAGACAGGGTCTCGTAGATACGCAGTATTTT. This rearrangement joins TRBV29-1 to TRBJ2-3, with 7 bases lining up with TRBD1. V was clipped by 6 bases and J by 5 bases; unmatched bases: 11. The CDR3 runs 14 residues. The germline gives CDR1 SQVTM, CDR2 ANQGSEA.

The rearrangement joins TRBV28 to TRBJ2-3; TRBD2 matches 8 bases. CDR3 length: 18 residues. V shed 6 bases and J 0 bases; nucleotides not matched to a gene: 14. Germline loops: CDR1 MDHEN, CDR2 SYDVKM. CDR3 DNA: TGTGCCAGCAGACCCCATTCGGCGGGGGGCAGTAGCACAGATACGCAGTATTTT. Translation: CASRPHSAGGSSTDTQYF.

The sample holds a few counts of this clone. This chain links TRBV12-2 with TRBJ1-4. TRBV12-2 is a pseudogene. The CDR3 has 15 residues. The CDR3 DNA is TGTGCAAGTCGCTTATGCGGGGGAACTAATGAAAAACTGTTTTTT. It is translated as CASRLCGGTNEKLFF.

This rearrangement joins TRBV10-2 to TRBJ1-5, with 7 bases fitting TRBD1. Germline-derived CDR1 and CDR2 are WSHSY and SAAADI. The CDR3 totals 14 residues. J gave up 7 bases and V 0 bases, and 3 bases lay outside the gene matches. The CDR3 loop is CASSESTGNQPQHF. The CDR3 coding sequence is TGCGCCAGCAGTGAGTCGACAGGGAACCAGCCCCAGCATTTT.

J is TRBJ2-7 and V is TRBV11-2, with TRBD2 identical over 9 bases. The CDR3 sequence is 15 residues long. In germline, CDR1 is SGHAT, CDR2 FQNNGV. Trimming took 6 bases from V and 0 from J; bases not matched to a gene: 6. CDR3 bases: TGTGCCAGCAGACCAACTAGCGGGCCCTCCTACGAGCAGTACTTC. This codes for CASRPTSGPSYEQYF.

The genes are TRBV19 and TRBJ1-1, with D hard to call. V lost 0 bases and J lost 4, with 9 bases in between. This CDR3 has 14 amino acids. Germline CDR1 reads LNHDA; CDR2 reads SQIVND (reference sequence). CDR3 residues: CASSIDRSGTEAFF. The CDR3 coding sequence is TGTGCCAGTAGTATAGATCGGTCGGGCACTGAAGCTTTCTTT. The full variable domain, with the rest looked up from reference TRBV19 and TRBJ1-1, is DGGITQSPKYLFRKEGQNVTLSCEQNLNHDAMYWYRQDPGQGLRLIYYSQIVNDFQKGDIAEGYSVSREKKESFPLTVTSAQKNPTAFYLCASSIDRSGTEAFFGQGTRLTVV.

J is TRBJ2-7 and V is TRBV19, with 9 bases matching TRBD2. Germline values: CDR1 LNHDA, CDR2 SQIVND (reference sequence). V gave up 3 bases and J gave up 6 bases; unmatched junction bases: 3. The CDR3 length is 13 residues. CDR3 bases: TGTGCCAGTAGTATTGCGGGAGGGCTCGAGCAGTACTTC. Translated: CASSIAGGLEQYF.

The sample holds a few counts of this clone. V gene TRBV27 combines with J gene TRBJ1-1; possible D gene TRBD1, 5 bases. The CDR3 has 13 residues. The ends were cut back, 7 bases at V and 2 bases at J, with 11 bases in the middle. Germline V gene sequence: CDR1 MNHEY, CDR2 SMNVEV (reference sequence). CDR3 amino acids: CASKDSLNTEAFF. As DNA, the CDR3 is TGTGCCAGCAAAGACAGCCTTAACACTGAAGCTTTCTTT.

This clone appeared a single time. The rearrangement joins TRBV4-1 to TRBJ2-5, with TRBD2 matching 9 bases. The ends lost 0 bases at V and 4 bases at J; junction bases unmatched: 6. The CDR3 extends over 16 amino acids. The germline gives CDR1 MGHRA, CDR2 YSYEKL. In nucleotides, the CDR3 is TGCGCCAGCAGCCAAGATGGCGGGAGGGCCGCAGAGACCCAGTACTTC. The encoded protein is CASSQDGGRAAETQYF.

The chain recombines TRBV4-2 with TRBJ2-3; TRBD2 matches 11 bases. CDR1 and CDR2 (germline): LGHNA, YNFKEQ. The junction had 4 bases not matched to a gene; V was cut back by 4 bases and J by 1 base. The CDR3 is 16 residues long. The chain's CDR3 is CASSPGLAVGTDTQYF. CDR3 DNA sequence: TGTGCCAGCAGCCCGGGACTAGCGGTGGGCACAGATACGCAGTATTTT.

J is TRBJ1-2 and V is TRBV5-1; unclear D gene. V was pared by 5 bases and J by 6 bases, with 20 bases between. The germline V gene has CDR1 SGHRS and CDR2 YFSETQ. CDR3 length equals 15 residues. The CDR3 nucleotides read TGCGCCAGCAGGGGATTAAGGGAGGGTCCGAATGGCTACACCTTC. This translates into CASRGLREGPNGYTF. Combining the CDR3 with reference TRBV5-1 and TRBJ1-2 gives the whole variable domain KAGVTQTPRYLIKTRGQQVTLSCSPISGHRSVSWYQQTPGQGLQFLFEYFSETQRNKGNFPGRFSGRQFSNSRSEMNVSTLELGDSALYLCASRGLREGPNGYTFGSGTRLTVV.

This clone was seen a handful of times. The CDR3 reads CASSMTGVRGSNQPQHF. CDR3 DNA sequence: TGTGCCAGCAGTATGACAGGGGTACGGGGTAGCAATCAGCCCCAGCATTTT. The chain couples TRBV2 to TRBJ1-5; TRBD1 matches 8 bases. The germline V gene encodes CDR1 SNHLY and CDR2 FYNNEI. The CDR3 runs to 17 residues. The trim removed 5 bases at V and 0 bases at J, leaving 9 bases unmatched.

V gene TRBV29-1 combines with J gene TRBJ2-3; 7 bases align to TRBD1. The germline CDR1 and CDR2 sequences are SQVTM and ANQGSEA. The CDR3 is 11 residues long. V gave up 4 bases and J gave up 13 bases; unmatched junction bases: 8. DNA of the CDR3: TGCAGCGTTGTAATCCGGGACAGCAAGTATTTT. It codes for CSVVIRDSKYF.

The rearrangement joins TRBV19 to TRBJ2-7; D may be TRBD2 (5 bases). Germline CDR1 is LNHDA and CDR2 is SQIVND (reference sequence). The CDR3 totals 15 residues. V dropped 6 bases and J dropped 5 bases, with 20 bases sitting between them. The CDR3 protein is CASSKEGGVYHEQYF. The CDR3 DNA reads TGTGCCAGTAGCAAAGAGGGCGGAGTGTACCACGAGCAGTACTTC.

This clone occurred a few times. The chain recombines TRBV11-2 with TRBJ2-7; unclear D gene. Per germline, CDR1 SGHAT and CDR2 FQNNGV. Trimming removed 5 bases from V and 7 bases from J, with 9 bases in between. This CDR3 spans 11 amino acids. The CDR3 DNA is TGTGCCAGCAGCCGCTTCGGGGAGCAGTACTTC. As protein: CASSRFGEQYF. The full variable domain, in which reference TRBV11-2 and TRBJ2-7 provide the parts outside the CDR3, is EAGVAQSPRYKIIEKRQSVAFWCNPISGHATLYWYQQILGQGPKLLIQFQNNGVVDDSQLPKDRFSAERLKGVDSTLKIQPAKLEDSAVYLCASSRFGEQYFGPGTRLTVT.

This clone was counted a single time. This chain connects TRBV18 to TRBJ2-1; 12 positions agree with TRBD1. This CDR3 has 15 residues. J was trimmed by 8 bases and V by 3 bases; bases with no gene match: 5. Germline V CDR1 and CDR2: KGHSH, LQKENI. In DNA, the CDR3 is TGTGCCAGCTCACCGGGACAGGGGGCGTTGGATGAGCAGTTCTTC. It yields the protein CASSPGQGALDEQFF. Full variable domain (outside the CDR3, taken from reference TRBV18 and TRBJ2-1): NAGVMQNPRHLVRRRGQEARLRCSPMKGHSHVYWYRQLPEEGLKFMVYLQKENIIDESGMPKERFSAEFPKEGPSILRIQQVVRGDSAAYFCASSPGQGALDEQFFGPGTRLTVL.

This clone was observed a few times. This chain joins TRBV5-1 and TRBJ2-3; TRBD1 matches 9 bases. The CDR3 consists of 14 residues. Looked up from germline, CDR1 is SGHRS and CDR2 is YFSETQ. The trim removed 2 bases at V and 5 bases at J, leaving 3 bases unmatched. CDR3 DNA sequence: TGCGCCAGCAGCTTACAGGGGGCGGGAGATACGCAGTATTTT. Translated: CASSLQGAGDTQYF.

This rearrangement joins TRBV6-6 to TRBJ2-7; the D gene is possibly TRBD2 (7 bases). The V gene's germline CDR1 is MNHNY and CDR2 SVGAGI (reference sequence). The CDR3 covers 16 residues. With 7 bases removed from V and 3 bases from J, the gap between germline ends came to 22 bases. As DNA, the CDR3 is TGTGCCAGCACTCGTAACCAAGGGGGGGCCCTCTACGAGCAGTACTTC. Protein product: CASTRNQGGALYEQYF.

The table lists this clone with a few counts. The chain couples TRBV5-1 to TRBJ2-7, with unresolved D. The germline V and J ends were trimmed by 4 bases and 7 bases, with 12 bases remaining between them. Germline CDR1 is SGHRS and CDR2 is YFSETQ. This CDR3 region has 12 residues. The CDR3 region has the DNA TGCGCCAGCAGCCCCCACGCAGAAGAGCAGTACTTC. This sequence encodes CASSPHAEEQYF.

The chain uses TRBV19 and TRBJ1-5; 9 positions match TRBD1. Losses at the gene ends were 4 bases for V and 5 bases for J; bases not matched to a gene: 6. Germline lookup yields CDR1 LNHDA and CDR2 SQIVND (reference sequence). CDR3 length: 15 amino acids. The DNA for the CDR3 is TGTGCCAGTAGTACTCTGGACAGGGGCGATCAGCCCCAGCATTTT. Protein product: CASSTLDRGDQPQHF.

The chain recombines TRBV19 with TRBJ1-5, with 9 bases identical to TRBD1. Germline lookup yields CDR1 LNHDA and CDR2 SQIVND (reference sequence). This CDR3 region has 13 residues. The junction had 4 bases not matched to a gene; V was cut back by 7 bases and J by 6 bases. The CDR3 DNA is TGTGCCAGTACCATACAGGGGGCTCAGCCCCAGCATTTT. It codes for CASTIQGAQPQHF. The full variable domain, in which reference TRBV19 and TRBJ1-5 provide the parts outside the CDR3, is DGGITQSPKYLFRKEGQNVTLSCEQNLNHDAMYWYRQDPGQGLRLIYYSQIVNDFQKGDIAEGYSVSREKKESFPLTVTSAQKNPTAFYLCASTIQGAQPQHFGDGTRLSIL.

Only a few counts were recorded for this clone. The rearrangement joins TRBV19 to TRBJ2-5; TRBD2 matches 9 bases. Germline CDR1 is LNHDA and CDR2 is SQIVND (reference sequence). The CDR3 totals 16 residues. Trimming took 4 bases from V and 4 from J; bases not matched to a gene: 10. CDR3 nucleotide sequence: TGTGCCAGTAGTAGCGGGAGGGCCCTTGTATCAGAGACCCAGTACTTC. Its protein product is CASSSGRALVSETQYF.

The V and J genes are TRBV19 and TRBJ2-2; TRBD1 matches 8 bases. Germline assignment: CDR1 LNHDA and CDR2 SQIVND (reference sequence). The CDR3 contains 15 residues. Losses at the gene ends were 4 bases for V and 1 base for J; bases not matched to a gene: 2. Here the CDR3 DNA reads TGTGCCAGTAGTACAGGGGGCAAGAACACCGGGGAGCTGTTTTTT. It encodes CASSTGGKNTGELFF.

CDR3 nucleotides: TGTGCCAGCAGCTTAGATTTAGCGGGTTCCTACGAGCAGTACTTC. It codes for CASSLDLAGSYEQYF. The chain links TRBV11-2 to TRBJ2-7; 7 nucleotides match TRBD2. After removal of 0 bases from V and 1 base from J, the junction contained 3 bases not matched to a gene. There are 15 residues in the CDR3. Germline values: CDR1 SGHAT, CDR2 FQNNGV.

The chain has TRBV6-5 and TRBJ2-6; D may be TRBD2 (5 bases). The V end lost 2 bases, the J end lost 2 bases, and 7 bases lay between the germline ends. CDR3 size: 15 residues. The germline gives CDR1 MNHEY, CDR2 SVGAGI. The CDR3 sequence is CASSYVRAGANVLTF. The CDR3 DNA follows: TGTGCCAGCAGTTACGTGAGGGCTGGGGCCAACGTCCTGACTTTC.

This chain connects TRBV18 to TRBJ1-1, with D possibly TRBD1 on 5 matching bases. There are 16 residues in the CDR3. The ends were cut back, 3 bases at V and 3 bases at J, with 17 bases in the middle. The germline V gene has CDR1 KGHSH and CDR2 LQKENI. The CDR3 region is CASSPRGSGRDTEAFF. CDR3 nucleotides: TGTGCCAGCTCACCCCGGGGCAGCGGGCGGGACACTGAAGCTTTCTTT.

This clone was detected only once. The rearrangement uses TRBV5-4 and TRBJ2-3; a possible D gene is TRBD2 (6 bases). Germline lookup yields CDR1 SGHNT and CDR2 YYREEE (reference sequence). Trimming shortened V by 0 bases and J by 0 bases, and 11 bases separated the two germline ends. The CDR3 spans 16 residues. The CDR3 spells CASSLVRGTSTDTQYF. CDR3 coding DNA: TGTGCCAGCAGCTTGGTTCGTGGGACTAGCACAGATACGCAGTATTTT.

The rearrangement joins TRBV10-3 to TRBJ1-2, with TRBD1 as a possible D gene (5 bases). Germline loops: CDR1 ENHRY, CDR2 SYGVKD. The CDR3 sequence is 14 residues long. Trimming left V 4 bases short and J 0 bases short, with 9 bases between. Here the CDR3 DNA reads TGTGCCATCAGTGCAGGGACTACTAACTATGGCTACACCTTC. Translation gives CAISAGTTNYGYTF.

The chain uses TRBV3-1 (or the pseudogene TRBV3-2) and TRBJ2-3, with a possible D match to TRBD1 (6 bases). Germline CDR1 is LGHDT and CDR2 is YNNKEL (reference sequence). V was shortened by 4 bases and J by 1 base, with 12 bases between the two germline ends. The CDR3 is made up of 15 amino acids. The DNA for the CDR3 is TGTGCCAGCAGCCTCAGACAGGACCGCACAGATACGCAGTATTTT. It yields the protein CASSLRQDRTDTQYF.

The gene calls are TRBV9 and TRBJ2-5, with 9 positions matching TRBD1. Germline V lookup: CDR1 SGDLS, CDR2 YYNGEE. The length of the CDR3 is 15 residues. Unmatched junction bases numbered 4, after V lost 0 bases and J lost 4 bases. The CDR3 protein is CASSVGQTGGETQYF. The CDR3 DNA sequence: TGTGCCAGCAGCGTAGGTCAGACAGGGGGAGAGACCCAGTACTTC.